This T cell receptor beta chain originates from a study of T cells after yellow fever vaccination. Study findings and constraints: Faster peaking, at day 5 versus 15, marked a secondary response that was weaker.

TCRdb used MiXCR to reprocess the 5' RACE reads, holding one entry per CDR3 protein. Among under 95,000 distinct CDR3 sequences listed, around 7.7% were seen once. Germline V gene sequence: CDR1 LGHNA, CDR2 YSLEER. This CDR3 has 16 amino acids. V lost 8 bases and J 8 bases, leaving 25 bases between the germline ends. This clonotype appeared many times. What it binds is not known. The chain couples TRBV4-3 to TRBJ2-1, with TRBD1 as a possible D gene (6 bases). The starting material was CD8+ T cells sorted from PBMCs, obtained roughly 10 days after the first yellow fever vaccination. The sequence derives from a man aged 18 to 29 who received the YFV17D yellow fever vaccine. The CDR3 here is CASSYTTGTIFDEQFF. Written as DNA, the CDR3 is TGCGCCAGCTCATATACGACCGGGACAATCTTCGATGAGCAGTTCTTC.